The rows below give T cell receptor beta chains drawn from one sample of a study of T cell responses to AZD1222 COVID-19 vaccine. Produced via immunoSEQ multiplex PCR; TCRdb's table is partial and in-frame only. The sample holds some 150,000 clones, about 91% seen once. Sequencing used peripheral blood, obtained on day 0 of MenACWY control vaccination. Every receptor here comes from an adult in good health. The CDR3 runs from the conserved cysteine through the conserved F or W. The D gene is left open where the match is weak. Part of the rows lack a size; the others show once, few, many or a class for expanded clones.

>TRBJ1-1|.|TRBV14|TRBD1
CASRAGGESETEAFF
TGTGCCAGTCGGGCAGGGGGCGAAAGTGAAACTGAAGCTTTCTTT
>TRBJ2-7|.|TRBV11-2|TRBD2
CASSLGAGGRNSYEQYF
TGTGCCAGCAGCTTAGGCGCCGGCGGGAGGAACTCCTACGAGCAGTACTTC
>TRBJ2-7|.|TRBV7-8|.
CASSTQGFGTYEQYF
TGTGCCAGCAGCACCCAGGGATTCGGGACCTACGAGCAGTACTTC
>TRBJ1-1|once|TRBV7-2|.
CASSLGSGRTEAFF
TGTGCCAGCAGCTTAGGTTCGGGAAGGACTGAAGCTTTCTTT
>TRBJ1-6|.|TRBV5-4|.
CASSLRESSYNSPLHF
TGTGCCAGCAGCTTGCGAGAAAGCTCCTATAATTCACCCCTCCACTTT
>TRBJ2-2|.|TRBV9|.
CASSVSGQVSSGELFF
TGTGCCAGCAGCGTAAGCGGGCAGGTTTCCAGCGGGGAGCTGTTTTTT
>TRBJ2-2|.|TRBV4-1|TRBD1
CASSQEGGRSGLNTGELFF
TGCGCCAGCAGCCAAGAAGGGGGCAGGAGCGGCCTGAACACCGGGGAGCTGTTTTTT
>TRBJ1-2|.|TRBV27|.
CASSLSTGLDGYTF
TGTGCCAGCAGTTTATCGACAGGATTAGATGGCTACACCTTC
>TRBJ2-1|.|TRBV7-2|TRBD2
CASSQTLAGGWREQFF
TGTGCCAGCAGCCAGACTTTAGCGGGAGGCTGGCGGGAGCAGTTCTTC
>TRBJ2-7|.|TRBV11-2|.
CASSLDPAAYEQYF
TGTGCCAGCAGCTTAGATCCTGCAGCCTACGAGCAGTACTTC
>TRBJ2-3|.|TRBV9|.
CASSPQTGHSSTDTQYF
TGTGCCAGCAGCCCGCAGACAGGCCATTCTAGCACAGATACGCAGTATTTT
>TRBJ1-1|.|TRBV19|.
CANPPRRNMNTEAFF
TGTGCCAACCCCCCGAGAAGGAACATGAACACTGAAGCTTTCTTT
>TRBJ1-1|.|TRBV9|.
CASSSHTGGGTEAFF
TGTGCCAGCAGCTCTCACACGGGGGGAGGCACTGAAGCTTTCTTT
>TRBJ1-5|.|TRBV30|TRBD1
CAWSTGGSNQPQHF
TGTGCCTGGAGTACAGGGGGGAGCAATCAGCCCCAGCATTTT
>TRBJ1-2|.|TRBV18|.
CASSPGGNYGYTF
TGTGCCAGCTCACCAGGAGGAAACTATGGCTACACCTTC
>TRBJ1-2|.|TRBV24-1|.
CATSDFRSSYTF
TGTGCCACCAGTGATTTCCGGAGTTCCTACACCTTC